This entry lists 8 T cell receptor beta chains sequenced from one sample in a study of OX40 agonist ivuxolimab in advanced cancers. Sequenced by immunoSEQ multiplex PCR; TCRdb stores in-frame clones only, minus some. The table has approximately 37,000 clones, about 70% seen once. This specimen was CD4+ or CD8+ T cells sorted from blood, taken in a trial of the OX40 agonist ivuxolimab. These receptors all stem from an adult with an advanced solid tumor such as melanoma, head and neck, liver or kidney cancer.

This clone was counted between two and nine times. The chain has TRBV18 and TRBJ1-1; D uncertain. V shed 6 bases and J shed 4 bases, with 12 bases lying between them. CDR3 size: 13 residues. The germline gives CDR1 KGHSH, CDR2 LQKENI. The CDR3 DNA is TGTGCCAGCTCCGACATCTCGGCCACTGAAGCTTTCTTT. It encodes CASSDISATEAFF.

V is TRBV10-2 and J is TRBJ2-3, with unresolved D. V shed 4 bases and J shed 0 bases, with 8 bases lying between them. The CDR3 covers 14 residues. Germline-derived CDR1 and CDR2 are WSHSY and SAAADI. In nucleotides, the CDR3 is TGCGCCAGCAGTGTCCTGACTAGCACAGATACGCAGTATTTT. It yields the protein CASSVLTSTDTQYF.

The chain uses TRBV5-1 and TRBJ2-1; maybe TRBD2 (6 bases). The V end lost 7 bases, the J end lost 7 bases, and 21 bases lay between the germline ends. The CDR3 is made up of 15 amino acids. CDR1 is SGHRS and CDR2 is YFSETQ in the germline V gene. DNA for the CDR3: TGCGCCAGCCGCCAGCAGCCCGGGGGTGGGAATGAGCAGTTCTTC. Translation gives CASRQQPGGGNEQFF. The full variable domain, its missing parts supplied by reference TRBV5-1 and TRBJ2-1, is KAGVTQTPRYLIKTRGQQVTLSCSPISGHRSVSWYQQTPGQGLQFLFEYFSETQRNKGNFPGRFSGRQFSNSRSEMNVSTLELGDSALYLCASRQQPGGGNEQFFGPGTRLTVL.

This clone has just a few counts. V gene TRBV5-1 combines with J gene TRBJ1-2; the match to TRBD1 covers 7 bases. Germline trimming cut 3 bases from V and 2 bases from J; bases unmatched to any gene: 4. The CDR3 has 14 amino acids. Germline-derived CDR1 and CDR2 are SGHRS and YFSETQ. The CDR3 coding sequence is TGCGCCAGCAGCTCGGGACAGCCGAACTATGGCTACACCTTC. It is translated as CASSSGQPNYGYTF.

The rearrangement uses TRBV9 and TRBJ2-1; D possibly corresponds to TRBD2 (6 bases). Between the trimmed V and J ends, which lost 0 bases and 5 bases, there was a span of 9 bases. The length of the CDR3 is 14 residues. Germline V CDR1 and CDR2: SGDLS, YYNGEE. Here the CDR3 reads CASSVAWRDNEQFF. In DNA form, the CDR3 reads TGTGCCAGCAGCGTAGCTTGGAGGGACAATGAGCAGTTCTTC.

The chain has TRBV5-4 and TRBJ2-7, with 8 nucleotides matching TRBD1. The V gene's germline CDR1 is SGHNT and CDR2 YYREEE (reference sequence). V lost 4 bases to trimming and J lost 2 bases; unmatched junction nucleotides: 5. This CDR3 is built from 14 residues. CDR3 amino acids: CASSIDRGTYEQYF. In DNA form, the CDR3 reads TGTGCCAGCAGCATAGACAGGGGTACCTACGAGCAGTACTTC. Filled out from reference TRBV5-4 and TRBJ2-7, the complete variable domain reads ETGVTQSPTHLIKTRGQQVTLRCSSQSGHNTVSWYQQALGQGPQFIFQYYREEENGRGNFPPRFSGLQFPNYSSELNVNALELDDSALYLCASSIDRGTYEQYFGPGTRLTVT.

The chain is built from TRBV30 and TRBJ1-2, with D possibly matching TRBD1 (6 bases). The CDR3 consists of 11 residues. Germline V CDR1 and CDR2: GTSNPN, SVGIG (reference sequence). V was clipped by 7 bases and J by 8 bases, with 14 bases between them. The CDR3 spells CAFQTGNGYTF. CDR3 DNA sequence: TGTGCCTTCCAAACAGGGAACGGCTACACCTTC.

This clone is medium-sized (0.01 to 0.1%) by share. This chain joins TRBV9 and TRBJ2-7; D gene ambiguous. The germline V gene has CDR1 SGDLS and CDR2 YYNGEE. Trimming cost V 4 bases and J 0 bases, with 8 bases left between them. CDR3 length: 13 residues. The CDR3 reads CASSTQNSYEQYF. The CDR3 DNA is TGTGCCAGCAGCACCCAGAACTCCTACGAGCAGTACTTC.